This T cell receptor (beta chain) was identified during a study of blood T cells in healthy people across ages. Germline V gene lookup returns CDR1 SGHRS and CDR2 YFSETQ. V dropped 4 bases and J dropped 0 bases, with 17 bases sitting between them. CDR3 size: 16 residues. A second PCR, run for about 6 to 11 cycles, used a sample-barcoded 5' primer plus a J-beta primer mix. TCRdb used MiXCR to reprocess the 5' RACE reads, holding one entry per CDR3 protein. The top ten clones hold around 0.75% of a sample with over a million distinct CDR3 sequences, under 30% of them seen once. Turning to this clonotype: Its specificity is not known.

Study outcomes and limitations: Diversity of TCR beta per million T cells declined in a roughly linear way with age.

These same records also appear under a second study, on T cells of mothers and their children. That report adds: At around 1.5 ug per 15 ul, all of the extracted RNA went into cDNA synthesis.

The genes are TRBV5-1 and TRBJ2-7; D possibly matches TRBD1 or TRBD2 (5 bases each). The sequence came from a girl aged 2 to 10 in good health. The sample taken for sequencing was blood. CDR3 loop: CASSLSGTRSSYEQYF. As DNA, the CDR3 is TGCGCCAGCAGCCTATCTGGGACCCGTAGCTCCTACGAGCAGTACTTC.